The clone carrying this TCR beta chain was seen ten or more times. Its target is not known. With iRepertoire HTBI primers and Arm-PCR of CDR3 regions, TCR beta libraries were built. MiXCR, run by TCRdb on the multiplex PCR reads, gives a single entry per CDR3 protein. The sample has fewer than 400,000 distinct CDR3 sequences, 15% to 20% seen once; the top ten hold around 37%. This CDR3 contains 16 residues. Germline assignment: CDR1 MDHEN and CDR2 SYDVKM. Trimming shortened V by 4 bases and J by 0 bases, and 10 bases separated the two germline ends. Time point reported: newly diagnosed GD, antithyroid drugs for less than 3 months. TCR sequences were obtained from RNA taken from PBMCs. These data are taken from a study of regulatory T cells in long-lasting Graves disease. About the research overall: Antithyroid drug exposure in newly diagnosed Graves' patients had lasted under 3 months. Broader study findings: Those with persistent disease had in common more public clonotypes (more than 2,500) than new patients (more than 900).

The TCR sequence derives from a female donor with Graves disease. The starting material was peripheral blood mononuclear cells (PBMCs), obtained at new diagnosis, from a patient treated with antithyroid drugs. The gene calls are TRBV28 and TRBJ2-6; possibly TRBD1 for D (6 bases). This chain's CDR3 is CASSSDSLSGANVLTF. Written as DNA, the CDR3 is TGTGCCAGCAGTTCGGACAGTCTCTCTGGGGCCAACGTCCTGACTTTC.